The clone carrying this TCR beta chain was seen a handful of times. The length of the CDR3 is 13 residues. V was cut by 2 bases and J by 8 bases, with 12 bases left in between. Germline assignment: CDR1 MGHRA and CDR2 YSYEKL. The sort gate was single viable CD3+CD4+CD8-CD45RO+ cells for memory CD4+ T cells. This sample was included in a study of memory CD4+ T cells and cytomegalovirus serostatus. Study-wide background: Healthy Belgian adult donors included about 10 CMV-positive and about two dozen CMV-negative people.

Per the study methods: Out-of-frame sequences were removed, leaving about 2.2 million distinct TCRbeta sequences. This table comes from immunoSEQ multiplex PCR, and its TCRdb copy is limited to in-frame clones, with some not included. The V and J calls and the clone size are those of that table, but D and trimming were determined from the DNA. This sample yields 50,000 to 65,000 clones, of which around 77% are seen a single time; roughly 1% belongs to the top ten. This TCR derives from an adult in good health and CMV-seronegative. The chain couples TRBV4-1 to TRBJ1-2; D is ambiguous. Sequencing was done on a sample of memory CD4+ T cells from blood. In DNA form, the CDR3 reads TGCGCCAGCAGCCAACCAGACGTAGGGGGCTACACCTTC. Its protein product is CASSQPDVGGYTF.